Reported below is one T cell receptor beta chain. Random hexamers were used to reverse transcribe the RNA input (0.5 to 1 ug). TCRdb itself ran the immunoSEQ multiplex PCR reads through MiXCR, one entry per CDR3 protein. The sample has hundreds of thousands of distinct CDR3 sequences; approximately 95% are singletons. V was clipped by 5 bases and J by 2 bases; unmatched bases: 4. This CDR3 is built from 15 residues. CDR1 LGHDT and CDR2 YNNKEL come from the germline V gene (reference sequence). Sequencing of TCR beta was performed on blood CD8+ T cells and on blood CD4+ T cells. The sample belongs to a study of CD8 T cells in Susac syndrome.

The TCR sequence derives from a human donor with multiple sclerosis. Sequenced: CD4+ T cells from PBMCs. The chain employs TRBV3-1 and TRBJ2-5, with 11 bases fitting TRBD2. DNA for the CDR3: TGTGCCAGCAGCAGGGGACTAGCGGTACAAGAGACCCAGTACTTC. Translation gives CASSRGLAVQETQYF.